This TCR beta chain came from a study of T cells expressing NK-cell markers. Study information: Each TCR beta repertoire originated in sorted T cells that were CD3+CD56+NKG2C+, CD3+CD56+NKG2C- or CD3+CD56-NKG2C+. The study sequenced eight donors, seven HCMV-seropositive and one seronegative. Study conclusions and caveats: Uncertainty persisted over the HCMV specificity of expanded NKG2C+ T cell clones.

As to this clonotype: Its antigen is still unknown.

Germline V gene data show CDR1 as SGHNT and CDR2 as YYREEE (reference sequence). This CDR3 spans 15 amino acids. Researchers built TCR beta cDNA using 5'RACE template switching with UMIs. TCRdb re-called the 5' RACE reads, yielding one record per CDR3 amino acid sequence without DNA. This sample carries approximately 170,000 distinct CDR3 sequences, with 20% to 25% going to the ten biggest clones. The chain links TRBV5-4 to TRBJ2-3. Sequenced: blood T cells: a sorted CD56 or NKG2C T cell subset, CD4+ or CD8+ T cells, or bulk PBMC T cells (not recorded which). The sequence was obtained from a man aged 18 to 69 in good health. The CDR3 reads CASSPDPRNTDTQYF.